A single sample is the source of the 22 T cell receptor beta chains below, sequenced in a study of T-cell reconstitution after alpha-beta-depleted transplantation in children. The TCRbeta library incorporated unique molecular identifiers. Each CDR3 protein is one row after TCRdb ran MiXCR on the PCR reads. The sample contains roughly 420,000 distinct CDR3 sequences, around 15% of which appear only once. Specimen: PBMCs, mostly from graft donor cells, collected 360 days after TCRalphabeta/CD19-depleted stem cell transplant. These receptors were collected from a boy younger than two who had a stem cell transplant for Wiskott-Aldrich syndrome, so the T cells may come from the graft donor.

The chain employs TRBV19 and TRBJ2-3; 7 bases line up with TRBD1. With 6 bases clipped from V and 4 bases from J, the junction kept 13 bases outside the gene matches. Germline values: CDR1 LNHDA, CDR2 SQIVND (reference sequence). This CDR3 contains 16 residues. As DNA, the CDR3 is TGTGCCAGTAGCACCCCGTCTAGGGGGCGGCCAGATACGCAGTATTTT. This translates into CASSTPSRGRPDTQYF. Combining the CDR3 with reference TRBV19 and TRBJ2-3 gives the whole variable domain DGGITQSPKYLFRKEGQNVTLSCEQNLNHDAMYWYRQDPGQGLRLIYYSQIVNDFQKGDIAEGYSVSREKKESFPLTVTSAQKNPTAFYLCASSTPSRGRPDTQYFGPGTRLTVL.

The chain uses TRBV5-6 and TRBJ2-1; D not resolved. The CDR3 has 12 residues. Trimming removed 2 bases from V and 6 bases from J, with 6 bases in between. Per the germline V gene, CDR1 is SGHDT and CDR2 is YYEEEE. The CDR3, as DNA: TGTGCCAGCAGCTTTAGCCCCAATGAGCAGTTCTTC. It codes for CASSFSPNEQFF.

The genes are TRBV5-6 and TRBJ2-5; D is possibly TRBD1 (5 bases). The CDR3 extends over 16 amino acids. Per germline, CDR1 SGHDT and CDR2 YYEEEE. Deletions cut 4 bases from V and 4 bases from J, with 20 bases between. The CDR3 loop reads CASSPVYRPRGETQYF. CDR3 nucleotide sequence: TGTGCCAGCAGCCCTGTGTACCGACCTAGGGGAGAGACCCAGTACTTC.

The chain has TRBV4-3 and TRBJ2-1; D perhaps matches TRBD2 (6 bases). Trimming cost V 0 bases and J 6 bases, with 12 bases left between them. CDR3 length: 15 amino acids. Germline lookup yields CDR1 LGHNA and CDR2 YSLEER. CDR3 residues: CASSQDWGDVNEQFF. The CDR3 DNA sequence: TGCGCCAGCAGCCAAGATTGGGGGGACGTCAATGAGCAGTTCTTC.

The CDR3 is CSARPRGQETQYF. As DNA, the CDR3 is TGCAGTGCTAGACCCAGGGGGCAAGAGACCCAGTACTTC. The chain carries TRBV20-1 and TRBJ2-5, with 7 positions matching TRBD1. The CDR3 runs to 13 residues. V was clipped by 2 bases and J by 2 bases; unmatched bases: 2. CDR1 and CDR2 from the germline V gene are DFQATT and SNEGSKA (reference sequence).

Only a few counts were recorded for this clonotype. One junction end disagrees with the germline gene, perhaps due to a read error. V gene TRBV18 combines with J gene TRBJ2-3; the D is unclear. The CDR3 is 13 amino acids. CDR1 and CDR2 from the germline V gene are KGHSH and LQKENI. CDR3 nucleotides: TGTGCCAGCTCACCACCGGTGTCAGATATGCAGTATTTT. Translated, it gives CASSPPVSDMQYF.

The chain couples TRBV12-3 or TRBV12-4 to TRBJ1-2; D is uncertain. The CDR3 is 13 amino acids. With 5 bases removed from V and 8 bases from J, the gap between germline ends came to 15 bases. Written as DNA, the CDR3 is TGTGCCAGCAGTCAGGTAGCCCAGAGGGGCTACACCTTC. This sequence encodes CASSQVAQRGYTF.

The J gene is TRBJ2-4, the V gene TRBV30; no firm D call. The length of the CDR3 is 12 residues. V lost 0 bases and J 10 bases, leaving 10 bases between the germline ends. Germline CDR1 and CDR2: GTSNPN and SVGIG (reference sequence). Here the CDR3 reads CAWSVGMRIQYF. The CDR3 DNA follows: TGTGCCTGGAGTGTAGGTATGAGGATTCAGTACTTC.

Comment on this clonotype: An end of the junction differs from the germline gene, which may be a read error. The chain couples TRBV4-2 to TRBJ2-1, with 7 bases fitting TRBD1. In germline, CDR1 is LGHNA, CDR2 YNFKEQ. This CDR3 is 17 amino acids long. Here the CDR3 reads CASSQARAQGIYDEQFF. CDR3 bases: TGTGCCAGCAGCCAAGCAAGGGCACAGGGGATCTACGATGAGCAGTTCTTC.

The gene calls are TRBV15 and TRBJ2-7; D not certain. V gave up 0 bases and J gave up 0 bases, with 6 bases separating them. The CDR3 runs 14 residues. CDR1 and CDR2 from the germline V gene are LNHNV and YYDKDF (reference sequence). The CDR3 loop reads CATSRESASYEQYF. The CDR3 nucleotides are TGTGCCACCAGCAGAGAGTCAGCCTCCTACGAGCAGTACTTC. The whole variable domain, remainder taken from reference TRBV15 and TRBJ2-7, is DAMVIQNPRYQVTQFGKPVTLSCSQTLNHNVMYWYQQKSSQAPKLLFHYYDKDFNNEADTPDNFQSRRPNTSFCFLDIRSPGLGDTAMYLCATSRESASYEQYFGPGTRLTVT.

The sample holds many counts of this clonotype. The chain carries TRBV10-3 and TRBJ2-7, with 9 bases identical to TRBD1. V gave up 6 bases and J gave up 3 bases; unmatched junction bases: 3. This CDR3 is built from 13 residues. Germline values: CDR1 ENHRY, CDR2 SYGVKD. The CDR3 sequence is CAISLGQGYEQYF. CDR3 in DNA: TGTGCCATCAGCCTGGGACAGGGCTACGAGCAGTACTTC.

The rearrangement uses TRBV15 and TRBJ2-1; D call uncertain. Trimming took 0 bases from V and 9 from J, leaving 27 bases between them. Germline CDR1 LNHNV, CDR2 YYDKDF (reference sequence). This CDR3 is built from 19 residues. CDR3 residues: CATSRDHSKAFSPMGEQFF. DNA for the CDR3: TGTGCCACCAGCAGAGATCACTCCAAGGCCTTTAGTCCAATGGGTGAGCAGTTCTTC. The variable domain in full, completed from reference TRBV15 and TRBJ2-1, reads DAMVIQNPRYQVTQFGKPVTLSCSQTLNHNVMYWYQQKSSQAPKLLFHYYDKDFNNEADTPDNFQSRRPNTSFCFLDIRSPGLGDTAMYLCATSRDHSKAFSPMGEQFFGPGTRLTVL.

V is TRBV7-7 and J is TRBJ2-1; a weak D match, TRBD1 (5 bases). CDR1 and CDR2 (germline): SSHAT, FNYEAQ (reference sequence). The CDR3 runs to 14 residues. Trimming took 2 bases from V and 6 from J, leaving 11 bases between them. CDR3 DNA: TGTGCCAGCAGCTTACAGGCAGGGATCAATGAGCAGTTCTTC. It yields the protein CASSLQAGINEQFF.

V is TRBV12-3 or TRBV12-4 and J is TRBJ2-1, with D possibly called TRBD1 or TRBD2 (6 bases each). Trimming left V 5 bases short and J 6 bases short, with 17 bases between. The CDR3 length is 15 residues. The CDR3 here is CASSLQRGDGNEQFF. As DNA, the CDR3 is TGTGCCAGCAGTCTCCAAAGGGGGGACGGCAATGAGCAGTTCTTC.

A few counts support this clonotype. The chain is built from TRBV7-2 and TRBJ2-5; TRBD2 is a possible D gene (6 bases). The CDR3 is 16 amino acids. Trimming pared 5 bases from V and 1 base from J, leaving 17 bases between. Germline CDR1 and CDR2: SGHTA and FQGNSA. In DNA, the CDR3 is TGTGCCAGCAGCCCACTCCGCGGGGTCTTCCAAGAGACCCAGTACTTC. Its translation is CASSPLRGVFQETQYF.

The V and J genes are TRBV20-1 and TRBJ2-3; 14 bases fit TRBD2. The V and J ends lost 0 bases and 3 bases, in that order; junction bases with no gene match: 8. Germline V gene data show CDR1 as DFQATT and CDR2 as SNEGSKA (reference sequence). The CDR3 extends over 18 amino acids. CDR3 DNA: TGCAGTGCTAGAGATCCGGGACTAGCGGGAGCGGGAACAGATACGCAGTATTTT. This encodes CSARDPGLAGAGTDTQYF.

The chain has TRBV4-2 and TRBJ2-1, with TRBD2 as a possible D gene (5 bases). CDR3 length: 16 amino acids. CDR1 and CDR2 (germline): LGHNA, YNFKEQ. Trimming left V 1 base short and J 1 base short, with 11 bases between. Here the CDR3 reads CASSQAGRGSYNEQFF. The CDR3 DNA follows: TGTGCCAGCAGCCAAGCGGGGAGAGGGTCCTACAATGAGCAGTTCTTC.

This clonotype was observed a handful of times. This CDR3 reads CASSYRGGSYEQYF. In nucleotides, the CDR3 is TGTGCCAGCAGCTACAGGGGTGGGTCCTACGAGCAGTACTTC. The chain couples TRBV25-1 to TRBJ2-7, with 7 nucleotides matching TRBD1. V gave up 6 bases and J gave up 1 base; unmatched junction bases: 6. The CDR3 runs to 14 residues. In germline, CDR1 is MGHDK, CDR2 SYGVNS.

Only a few counts were recorded for this clonotype. The chain employs TRBV10-2 and TRBJ2-5; D is unclear. The V end lost 7 bases, the J end lost 2 bases, and 11 bases lay between the germline ends. This CDR3 contains 13 residues. Germline V gene data show CDR1 as WSHSY and CDR2 as SAAADI. The CDR3 sequence: CASTRMGQETQYF. The CDR3 coding sequence is TGCGCCAGCACTCGGATGGGTCAAGAGACCCAGTACTTC.

This clonotype was observed a handful of times. The rearrangement links TRBV7-6 to TRBJ2-3; TRBD1 matches 7 bases. Per the germline V gene, CDR1 is SGHVS and CDR2 is FNYEAQ. The CDR3 totals 15 residues. V shed 1 base, J shed 4 bases, and the junction held 5 bases outside the gene matches. DNA for the CDR3: TGTGCCAGCAGCTTAGGCCTGACAGGGTCAGATACGCAGTATTTT. It is translated as CASSLGLTGSDTQYF.

This clonotype showed up just a few times. The J gene is TRBJ2-3, the V gene TRBV5-1; D unclear. The CDR3 contains 15 residues. V lost 2 bases to trimming and J lost 1 base, with 11 bases between them. From germline, CDR1 is SGHRS and CDR2 YFSETQ. The CDR3 loop is CASSFEISGTDTQYF. The DNA for the CDR3 is TGCGCCAGCAGCTTCGAGATCTCGGGCACAGATACGCAGTATTTT.

The chain employs TRBV5-8 and TRBJ2-7, with unresolved D. Germline V gene lookup returns CDR1 SGHTS and CDR2 YDEGEE. This CDR3 spans 14 amino acids. The ends were cut back, 4 bases at V and 0 bases at J, with 11 bases in the middle. In DNA form, the CDR3 reads TGTGCCAGCAGCCCGCCCGGCGCCTCCTACGAGCAGTACTTC. Translating it yields CASSPPGASYEQYF.